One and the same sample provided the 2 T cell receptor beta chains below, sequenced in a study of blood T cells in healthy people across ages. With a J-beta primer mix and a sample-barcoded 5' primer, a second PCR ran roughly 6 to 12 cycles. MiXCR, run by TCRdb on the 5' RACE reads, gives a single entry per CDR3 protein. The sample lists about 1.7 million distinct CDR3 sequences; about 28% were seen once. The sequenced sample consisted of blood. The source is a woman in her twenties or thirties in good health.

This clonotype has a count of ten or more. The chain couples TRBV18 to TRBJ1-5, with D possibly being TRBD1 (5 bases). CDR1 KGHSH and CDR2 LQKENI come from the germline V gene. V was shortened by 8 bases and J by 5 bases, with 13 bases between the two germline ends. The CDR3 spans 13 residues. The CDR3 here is CASSPGTDQPQHF. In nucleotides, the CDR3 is TGTGCCAGCAGCCCTGGGACGGATCAGCCCCAGCATTTT.

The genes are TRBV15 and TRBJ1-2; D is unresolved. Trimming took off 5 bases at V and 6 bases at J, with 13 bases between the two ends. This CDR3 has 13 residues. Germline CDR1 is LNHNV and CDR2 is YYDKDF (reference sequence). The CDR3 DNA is TGTGCCACCAGCCCCCGGTCGAAGAATGGCTACACCTTC. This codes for CATSPRSKNGYTF.